Listed here is a single T cell receptor (beta chain). The antigen is unknown. PCR was performed using 60 Vbeta and 13 Jbeta primers. Measured with immunoSEQ multiplex PCR; TCRdb has only the in-frame clones, and not every one. Of more than 100,000 clones listed, 75% to 85% are singletons. The sample belongs to a study of cytomegalovirus exposure and HLA in healthy donors. Overall study: Falling in the Caucasian-associated ancestry cluster were roughly 80% of 300 to 500 genotyped donors. Regarding the study as a whole: Productive status was seen about 87% or about 30% of the time for most TCR beta V segments in an earlier analysis. It was reported that the classifier diagnosed cytomegalovirus status with high specificity and sensitivity in both the original and validation cohorts. CMV serostatus was the only immune exposure information that was available.

V was trimmed by 3 bases and J by 3 bases, leaving 13 bases between them. This CDR3 is 15 amino acids long. Germline V gene lookup returns CDR1 MDHEN and CDR2 SYDVKM. The rearrangement links TRBV28 to TRBJ2-3, with D possibly matching TRBD1 (6 bases). The source material was PBMCs. The receptor's source is a woman between 18 and 29 years old in good health and CMV-seropositive. Here the CDR3 reads CASSLGAAGTDTQYF. The CDR3 nucleotides are TGTGCCAGCAGTTTGGGGGCGGCAGGGACAGATACGCAGTATTTT.